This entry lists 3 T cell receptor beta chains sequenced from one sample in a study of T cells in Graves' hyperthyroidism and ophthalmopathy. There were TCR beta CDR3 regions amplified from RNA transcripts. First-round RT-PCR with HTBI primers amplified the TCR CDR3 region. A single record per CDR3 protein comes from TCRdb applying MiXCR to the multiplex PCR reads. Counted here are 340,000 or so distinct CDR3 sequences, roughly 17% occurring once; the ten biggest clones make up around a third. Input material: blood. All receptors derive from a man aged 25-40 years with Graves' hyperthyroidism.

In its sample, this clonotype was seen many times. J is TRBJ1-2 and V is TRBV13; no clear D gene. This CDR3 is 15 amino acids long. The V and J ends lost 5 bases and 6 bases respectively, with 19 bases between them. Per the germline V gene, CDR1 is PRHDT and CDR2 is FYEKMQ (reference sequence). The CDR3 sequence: CASSPPSTSPDGYTF. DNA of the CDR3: TGTGCCAGCAGCCCGCCGAGTACTAGTCCTGATGGCTACACCTTC.

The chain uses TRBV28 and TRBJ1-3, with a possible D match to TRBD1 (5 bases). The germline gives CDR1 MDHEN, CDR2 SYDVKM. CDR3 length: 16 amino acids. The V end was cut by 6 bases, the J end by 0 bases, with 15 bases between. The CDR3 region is CASRPGAASSGNTIYF. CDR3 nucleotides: TGTGCCAGCAGGCCCGGGGCAGCCTCCTCTGGAAACACCATATATTTT.

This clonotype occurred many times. The CDR3 sequence: CSASRGNEQYF. The CDR3 region has the DNA TGCAGTGCTAGCCGTGGGAACGAGCAGTACTTC. The V gene is TRBV20-1, the J gene TRBJ2-7; D uncertain. The CDR3 spans 11 residues. V was clipped by 3 bases and J by 5 bases, with 8 bases between them. CDR1 is DFQATT, CDR2 SNEGSKA, per germline (reference sequence).